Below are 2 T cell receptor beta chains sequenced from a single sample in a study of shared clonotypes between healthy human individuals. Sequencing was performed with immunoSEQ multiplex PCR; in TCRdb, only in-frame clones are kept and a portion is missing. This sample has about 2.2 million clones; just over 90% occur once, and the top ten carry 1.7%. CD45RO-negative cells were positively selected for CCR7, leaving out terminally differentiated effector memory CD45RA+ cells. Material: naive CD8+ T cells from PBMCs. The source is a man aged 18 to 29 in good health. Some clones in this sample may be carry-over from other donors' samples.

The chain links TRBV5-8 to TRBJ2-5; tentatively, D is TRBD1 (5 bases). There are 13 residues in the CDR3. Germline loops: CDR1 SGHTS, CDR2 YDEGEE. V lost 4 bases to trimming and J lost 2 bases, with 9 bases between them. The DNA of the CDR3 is TGTGCCAGCAGCCAGGGTCTTCAAGAGACCCAGTACTTC. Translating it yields CASSQGLQETQYF.

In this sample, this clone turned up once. The CDR3 loop reads CASSPRSGGHYGYTF. CDR3 nucleotide sequence: TGTGCCAGCAGCCCCCGTTCCGGGGGCCACTATGGCTACACCTTC. The gene calls are TRBV5-5 and TRBJ1-2, with D maybe TRBD1 (6 bases). Trimming took 4 bases from V and 3 from J, leaving 16 bases between them. Germline V gene data show CDR1 as SGHKS and CDR2 as YYEKEE (reference sequence). There are 15 residues in the CDR3.